These 17 T cell receptor beta chains were all obtained from the same sample, sequenced in a study of shared clonotypes between healthy human individuals. Sequenced by immunoSEQ multiplex PCR; TCRdb stores in-frame clones only, minus some. The table lists approximately 500,000 clones, over 75% of them singletons. The sequenced material came from PBMCs. Source of these receptors: a middle-aged woman in good health. Some clones in this sample may be carry-over from other donors' samples.

V gene TRBV5-1 combines with J gene TRBJ1-2; D might be TRBD1 (6 bases). The V and J ends lost 4 bases and 8 bases respectively, with 15 bases between them. Germline loops: CDR1 SGHRS, CDR2 YFSETQ. This CDR3 region has 13 residues. The DNA for the CDR3 is TGCGCCAGCAGCGATGACAGGTTGAGCGGCTACACCTTC. This encodes CASSDDRLSGYTF.

This clone was recorded a few times. The genes are TRBV29-1 and TRBJ2-7, with TRBD1 matching 8 bases. The CDR3 is made up of 15 amino acids. CDR1 is SQVTM, CDR2 ANQGSEA, per germline. Unmatched junction bases numbered 13, after V lost 6 bases and J lost 3 bases. The CDR3 nucleotides read TGCAGCGTGGATTGGTGGACAGGGTCCCGCTACGAGCAGTACTTC. Translated: CSVDWWTGSRYEQYF.

This clone was detected only once. J is TRBJ2-7 and V is TRBV9; D is undetermined. Trimming stripped 4 bases from V and 0 bases from J, with 11 bases between. The CDR3 contains 14 residues. CDR1 SGDLS and CDR2 YYNGEE come from the germline V gene. The CDR3 loop is CASSPPWDSYEQYF. The CDR3 coding sequence is TGTGCCAGCAGCCCTCCTTGGGACTCCTACGAGCAGTACTTC.

This clone came up a few times. The genes are TRBV7-6 and TRBJ1-1; D unresolved. The CDR3 totals 13 residues. Germline CDR1 is SGHVS and CDR2 is FNYEAQ. Deletions cut 5 bases from V and 1 base from J, with 8 bases between. In nucleotides, the CDR3 is TGTGCCAGCAGCCAGGACCCGAACACTGAAGCTTTCTTT. As protein: CASSQDPNTEAFF.

The CDR3 sequence: CASGGRSNYGYTF. The CDR3 DNA is TGTGCCAGCGGGGGACGGTCTAACTATGGCTACACCTTC. The chain joins TRBV6-1 to TRBJ1-2, with D maybe TRBD1 (5 bases). Trimming left V 8 bases short and J 0 bases short, with 10 bases between. The germline V gene has CDR1 MNHNS and CDR2 SASEGT. This CDR3 contains 13 residues.

A remark on this clone: This is likely an artifact of a read error, given a far larger clone one base away. The same CDR3 can be traced to other DNA sequences in this sample. The chain employs TRBV11-2 and TRBJ2-7, with 8 bases matching TRBD1. CDR3 length: 14 residues. The germline V gene has CDR1 SGHAT and CDR2 FQNNGV. The CDR3 here is CASSWTGNSYEQYF. CDR3 sequence (DNA): TGCGCCAGCAGCTGGACAGGGAACTCCTACGAGCAGTACTTC.

This sequence joins TRBV6-1 and TRBJ2-1; D not certain. The germline CDR1 and CDR2 sequences are MNHNS and SASEGT. The CDR3 totals 12 residues. Deletions cut 5 bases from V and 5 bases from J, with 7 bases between. The DNA for the CDR3 is TGTGCCAGCAGTCTGCTTGACAATGAGCAGTTCTTC. It translates to CASSLLDNEQFF.

The table lists this clone with a few counts. The chain recombines TRBV28 with TRBJ1-5; no clear D. The CDR3 length is 14 residues. The V and J ends lost 4 bases and 4 bases respectively, with 11 bases between them. CDR1 and CDR2 (germline): MDHEN, SYDVKM. This CDR3 is CASSYRQENQPQHF. The CDR3 DNA is TGTGCCAGCAGTTATCGGCAGGAGAATCAGCCCCAGCATTTT.

Turning to this clone: This likely came from a read error, as a far larger clone is one base away. The identical CDR3 is also encoded by other nucleotide sequences in the sample. The J gene is TRBJ2-5, the V gene TRBV29-1; 7 bases are shared with TRBD1. The J call may be faulty, since TRBJ2-7 better matches the DNA end. Germline V gene data show CDR1 as SQVTM and CDR2 as ANQGSEA. The CDR3 extends over 13 amino acids. The CDR3: CSVRGFTGDEQYF. The CDR3 nucleotides read TGCAGCGTCCGGGGATTTACAGGGGACGAGCAGTACTTC.

V usage is TRBV11-2 and J usage is TRBJ1-2, with a possible D match to TRBD1 (5 bases). Trimming removed 5 bases from V and 0 bases from J, with 13 bases in between. Germline assignment: CDR1 SGHAT and CDR2 FQNNGV. The CDR3 spans 15 residues. CDR3 residues: CASSPGRGTNYGYTF. CDR3 in DNA: TGTGCCAGCAGCCCCGGCCGGGGGACTAACTATGGCTACACCTTC.

The table lists this clone with a few counts. V gene TRBV5-1 combines with J gene TRBJ2-2, with TRBD2 matching 8 bases. CDR1 SGHRS and CDR2 YFSETQ come from the germline V gene. The CDR3 runs 15 residues. Trimming removed 3 bases from V and 4 bases from J; junction bases left unmatched: 5. Here the CDR3 reads CASSSGGTSTGELFF. Here the CDR3 DNA reads TGCGCCAGCAGCTCTGGGGGGACTAGCACCGGGGAGCTGTTTTTT.

This clone was seen many times. This specimen includes other DNA sequences encoding the same CDR3. This sequence joins TRBV25-1 and TRBJ2-5; TRBD1 might be the D (5 bases). Trimming stripped 3 bases from V and 3 bases from J, with 11 bases between. The CDR3 consists of 14 residues. CDR1 MGHDK and CDR2 SYGVNS come from the germline V gene. Written as DNA, the CDR3 is TGTGCCAGCAGTGAGGCAGGGTACAAAGAGACCCAGTACTTC. Translated, it gives CASSEAGYKETQYF.

In its sample, this clone was seen many times. Other nucleotide sequences from this sample produce the same CDR3. The chain combines TRBV15 with TRBJ2-3; 7 bases line up with TRBD2. The CDR3 runs 16 residues. The germline V gene encodes CDR1 LNHNV and CDR2 YYDKDF (reference sequence). The junction had 3 bases not matched to a gene; V was cut back by 0 bases and J by 0 bases. The CDR3 coding sequence is TGTGCCACCAGCAGAGATCGGGGGGTGAGCACAGATACGCAGTATTTT. It encodes CATSRDRGVSTDTQYF.

This clone was seen more than once but under ten times. J is TRBJ2-3 and V is TRBV19; 9 nucleotides line up with TRBD1. V lost 10 bases to trimming and J lost 5 bases; unmatched junction nucleotides: 13. Germline V gives CDR1 LNHDA, CDR2 SQIVND (reference sequence). CDR3 length: 15 residues. CDR3 DNA: TGTGCCACGAAGGACAGGGGCCGGGGCGGAGATACGCAGTATTTT. This sequence encodes CATKDRGRGGDTQYF.

The CDR3 loop reads CASNRTGLTGELFF. The CDR3 nucleotides read TGTGCCAGCAACCGGACAGGCCTCACCGGGGAGCTGTTTTTT. The J gene is TRBJ2-2, the V gene TRBV7-9, with 7 nucleotides matching TRBD1. The CDR3 sequence is 14 residues long. V shed 7 bases, J shed 4 bases, and the junction held 6 bases outside the gene matches. Germline values: CDR1 SEHNR, CDR2 FQNEAQ (reference sequence).

The chain is built from TRBV19 and TRBJ1-2; D is undetermined. Germline CDR1 LNHDA, CDR2 SQIVND (reference sequence). Trimming removed 6 bases at V and 4 bases at J, with 6 bases between. The CDR3 length is 11 residues. The CDR3 nucleotides read TGTGCCAGTAGAGGTAGCTATGGCTACACCTTC. It specifies CASRGSYGYTF. Full variable domain (rest looked up from reference TRBV19 and TRBJ1-2): DGGITQSPKYLFRKEGQNVTLSCEQNLNHDAMYWYRQDPGQGLRLIYYSQIVNDFQKGDIAEGYSVSREKKESFPLTVTSAQKNPTAFYLCASRGSYGYTFGSGTRLTVV.

The chain couples TRBV2 to TRBJ1-5; D unresolved. This CDR3 contains 15 residues. CDR1 and CDR2 (germline): SNHLY, FYNNEI. V gave up 4 bases and J gave up 0 bases, with 10 bases separating them. The CDR3 bases are TGTGCCAGCAGTGGGGAATCTTATAGCAATCAGCCCCAGCATTTT. Residues: CASSGESYSNQPQHF.